These 20 T cell receptor beta chains were all obtained from the same sample, sequenced in a study of tumor and adjacent non-tumor tissue in lung cancer. This sample's RNA came from whole unsorted tissue. Distant lung tissue was collected more than 3 cm away from the tumor edge. A modified ARM-PCR protocol with three rounds of nested PCR amplified TCRbeta. TCRdb analysed the multiplex PCR reads with MiXCR anew, one entry per CDR3 protein. The sample consists of tens of thousands of distinct CDR3 sequences, around 70% of them appearing once. Sequenced material: distant non-tumor lung tissue. All receptors derive from a woman in her 50s with non-small cell lung cancer.

Remarks on this clonotype: Because it lacks the conserved phenylalanine or tryptophan at the end, this CDR3 is likely a read error. CDR3 sequence reads: CTSSFGSTYEQYL. CDR3 in DNA: TGTACCAGCAGTTTTGGGAGTACTTACGAGCAGTACTTA. The gene calls are TRBV12-3 or TRBV12-4 and TRBJ2-7; a possible D gene is TRBD2 (5 bases). This CDR3 comprises 13 residues.

In its sample, this clonotype was seen a few times. This clone may be a read error of a much larger clone one base away. Without the conserved terminal phenylalanine or tryptophan, this CDR3 likely stems from a read error. The chain has TRBV6-5 and TRBJ1-1; 7 nucleotides line up with TRBD1. The CDR3 totals 15 residues. The V gene end was trimmed by 6 bases and the J gene end by 3 bases; junction bases not matched to a gene: 10. CDR1 MNHEY and CDR2 SVGAGI come from the germline V gene. CDR3 amino acids: CASSPGTVSHTEAFS. CDR3 coding DNA: TGTGCCAGCAGCCCCGGGACAGTGTCGCACACTGAAGCTTTCTCT.

This clonotype appeared once. Since the CDR3 does not end with the conserved phenylalanine or tryptophan, this likely comes from a read error. The DNA is left out, because the CDR3 cannot be placed on it with certainty; the CDR3 is given as TCRdb lists it. This sequence joins TRBV6-1 and TRBJ2-7; the table's TRBD1 call for D was not verified on the DNA. Per the germline V gene, CDR1 is MNHNS and CDR2 is SASEGT. 10 amino acids form the CDR3, both terminal residues included. The CDR3 here is CASGQYEHYS.

Remarks on this clonotype: The CDR3 ends on some other residue instead of the conserved phenylalanine or tryptophan, so this is likely a read error. The chain couples TRBV11-2 to TRBJ2-1; 11 nucleotides match TRBD2. Per the germline V gene, CDR1 is SGHAT and CDR2 is FQNNGV. This CDR3 is built from 16 residues. J gave up 5 bases and V 7 bases, and 10 bases lay outside the gene matches. The CDR3 nucleotides read TGTGCCAGCAATCGGATGATACTAGCGGGGGACAATGAGCAGTTCTTA. This translates into CASNRMILAGDNEQFL.

Comments on this clonotype: Likely a read error: the CDR3 ends without its conserved phenylalanine or tryptophan. This chain joins TRBV28 and TRBJ2-2, with TRBD2 identical over 10 bases. The CDR3 length is 16 residues. Germline CDR1 and CDR2: MDHEN and SYDVKM. The CDR3 spells CASSSSRLAGTGELFS. The CDR3 DNA follows: TGTGCCAGCAGTTCCTCCCGACTAGCGGGCACCGGGGAACTGTTTTCT.

The V gene is TRBV5-1, the J gene TRBJ2-3, with D perhaps matching TRBD1 (5 bases). CDR1 is SGHRS, CDR2 YFSETQ, per germline. The CDR3 extends over 15 amino acids. V lost 6 bases and J lost 0, with 14 bases in between. CDR3: CASTRGSGSTDTQYF. For the CDR3, the DNA is TGCGCCAGCACTAGGGGCTCGGGTAGCACAGATACGCAGTATTTT.

Comments on this clonotype: The final CDR3 position lacks the conserved phenylalanine or tryptophan, pointing to a likely read error. The rearrangement links TRBV4-1 to TRBJ1-1; D possibly corresponds to TRBD1 (5 bases). CDR3 length: 16 residues. Germline V lookup: CDR1 MGHRA, CDR2 YSYEKL. Trimming left V 0 bases short and J 0 bases short, with 11 bases between. In DNA, the CDR3 is TGCGCCAGCAGCCAAGATCGATACAGGATGAACACTGAAGCTTTCCTT. Its translation is CASSQDRYRMNTEAFL.

Points on this clonotype: No conserved phenylalanine or tryptophan ends this CDR3, so it is likely a read error. The rearrangement uses TRBV11-2 and TRBJ2-7, with D possibly being TRBD2 (6 bases). CDR1 is SGHAT, CDR2 FQNNGV, per germline. The CDR3 contains 13 residues. CDR3 sequence reads: CTSSLGEDMEQYI. The CDR3 region has the DNA TGTACCAGCAGCTTAGGGGAGGACATGGAGCAGTACATC.

This sequence joins TRBV30 and TRBJ2-5, with D possibly matching TRBD1 (6 bases). The germline gives CDR1 GTSNPN, CDR2 SVGIG (reference sequence). V was cut by 2 bases and J by 3 bases, with 13 bases left in between. This CDR3 contains 14 residues. The CDR3 loop reads CAWSSPGAEETQYF. In nucleotides, the CDR3 is TGTGCCTGGAGTAGTCCAGGGGCTGAAGAGACCCAGTACTTC.

The V and J genes are TRBV7-2 and TRBJ2-4; D gene ambiguous. This CDR3 has 13 residues. Germline V gene sequence: CDR1 SGHTA, CDR2 FQGNSA. V shed 1 base and J shed 6 bases, with 7 bases lying between them. This CDR3 is CASSLGGSNIQYF. CDR3 in DNA: TGTGCCAGCAGCTTAGGAGGCTCAAACATTCAGTACTTC.

On this clonotype: This sequence may be a read error, since a much larger clone differs from it by one base. The genes are TRBV24-1 and TRBJ2-5; D may be TRBD1 or TRBD2 (5 bases each). The V gene's germline CDR1 is KGHDR and CDR2 SFDVKD. CDR3 length: 14 amino acids. CDR3: CATSLTGGGEAQYF. The CDR3 nucleotides read TGTGCCACCAGCCTCACAGGCGGAGGAGAGGCCCAGTACTTC.

This clonotype turned up a few times. V usage is TRBV30 and J usage is TRBJ2-3; weak D call: TRBD1 (6 bases). Between the trimmed V and J ends, which lost 5 bases and 7 bases, there was a span of 7 bases. Germline CDR1 GTSNPN, CDR2 SVGIG (reference sequence). This CDR3 has 10 residues. The chain's CDR3 is CAWGGYTQYF. The CDR3 bases are TGTGCCTGGGGGGGCTATACGCAGTATTTT.

About this clonotype itself: Relative to the germline gene, one junction end is altered; a read error may explain this. The chain uses TRBV11-2 and TRBJ2-7, with D possibly being TRBD2 (5 bases). The length of the CDR3 is 15 residues. Germline CDR1 SGHAT, CDR2 FQNNGV. CDR3 nucleotide sequence: TGTGCCAGCAGGATGAAAACGGGAAGCTCCTACAAGCAATACTTC. This translates into CASRMKTGSSYKQYF.

With respect to this clonotype: The junction departs from the called germline gene at one end, perhaps through a read error. This CDR3 is CASIQDPTSKQPQHF. DNA of the CDR3: TGCGCCAGCATCCAAGACCCGACAAGCAAACAGCCTCAGCATTTT. The chain has TRBV4-1 and TRBJ1-5, with D unresolved. The CDR3 is 15 amino acids. Germline CDR1 is MGHRA and CDR2 is YSYEKL.

About this clonotype: This may arise from a read error, as a much more abundant clone is one base away. The V gene is TRBV10-3, the J gene TRBJ2-3; D is undetermined. Per germline, CDR1 ENHRY and CDR2 SYGVKD. The CDR3 contains 12 residues. Trimming removed 2 bases at V and 4 bases at J, with 4 bases between. CDR3 sequence (DNA): TGTGCCATCAGTGAGGGAGCAGATACGCAGTATTTT. It specifies CAISEGADTQYF.

V usage is TRBV11-2 and J usage is TRBJ2-2; TRBD2 aligns across 9 bases. Per germline, CDR1 SGHAT and CDR2 FQNNGV. The CDR3 length is 16 residues. The ends lost 8 bases at V and 9 bases at J; junction bases unmatched: 16. In nucleotides, the CDR3 is TGTGCCAGCGGCTCAGTGACTGGCGGGAGGGTCAGGGAGCTGTTTTTT. Amino acids: CASGSVTGGRVRELFF.

In the case of this clonotype: Given a much more abundant clone one base away, this may be a read error. V gene TRBV5-6 combines with J gene TRBJ2-7; 10 bases are shared with TRBD2. The germline CDR1 and CDR2 sequences are SGHDT and YYEEEE. J was trimmed by 2 bases and V by 4 bases; bases with no gene match: 9. This CDR3 has 16 residues. This CDR3 reads CASSLLAGGSTYEQYF. The CDR3 nucleotides are TGTGCCAGCAGCCTATTAGCGGGAGGCAGCACCTACGAGCAGTACTTC. Filled out from reference TRBV5-6 and TRBJ2-7, the complete variable domain reads DAGVTQSPTHLIKTRGQQVTLRCSPKSGHDTVSWYQQALGQGPQFIFQYYEEEERQRGNFPDRFSGHQFPNYSSELNVNALLLGDSALYLCASSLLAGGSTYEQYFGPGTRLTVT.

This chain uses TRBV7-8 with TRBJ1-2; possibly TRBD1 for D (5 bases). V was shortened by 2 bases and J by 2 bases, with 30 bases between the two germline ends. From germline, CDR1 is SGHVS and CDR2 FQNEAQ. This CDR3 has 21 residues. The DNA for the CDR3 is TGTGCCAGCAGCTTACCCGCCAGACAGACTAAAGAGGATGGGAACAACTATGGCTACACCTTC. Protein product: CASSLPARQTKEDGNNYGYTF. Using reference TRBV7-8 and TRBJ1-2 for the parts outside the CDR3, the full variable domain is GAGVSQSPRYKVAKRGQDVALRCDPISGHVSLFWYQQALGQGPEFLTYFQNEAQLDKSGLPSDRFFAERPEGSVSTLKIQRTQQEDSAVYLCASSLPARQTKEDGNNYGYTFGSGTRLTVV.

Points on this clonotype: One junction end does not reproduce the germline sequence, and a read error may be involved. The CDR3 here is CSTSLYDEQFF. The CDR3, as DNA: TGCAGTACTAGTCTTTACGATGAGCAGTTCTTC. The genes are TRBV20-1 and TRBJ2-1, with D possibly TRBD2 on 5 matching bases. Germline CDR1 reads DFQATT; CDR2 reads SNEGSKA (reference sequence). The CDR3 loop spans 11 amino acids.

V usage is TRBV7-9 and J usage is TRBJ2-3; D not resolved. This CDR3 region has 12 residues. V dropped 4 bases and J dropped 1 base, with 3 bases sitting between them. Germline V CDR1 and CDR2: SEHNR, FQNEAQ (reference sequence). The CDR3 sequence: CASSSGTDTQYF. CDR3 DNA sequence: TGTGCCAGCAGCTCAGGCACAGATACGCAGTATTTT.